The TCR beta chain under discussion was sequenced for a study of blood T cell repertoires in COVID-19 (TCRdb year 2020). Background for the entire study: Samples from collaborators originated in the United States, Italy and Spain and spanned both the acute and convalescent phases of COVID-19. The prospective study material was composed of cDNA or gDNA derived from T cells, B-cell-depleted T cells, or PBMCs. Deeply sampled blood TCRbeta repertoires from subjects exposed to, actively infected with, or recovered from COVID-19 were included in the dataset. The repertoires were released in a freely available public database intended as a resource for research on the immune response to SARS-CoV-2. The samples were drawn from the first 160 participants of the ongoing ImmuneRACE study and from more than 1,000 subjects provided by 6 global collaborators. Sample metadata almost always included a de-identified subject ID, COVID-19 status, age in years and sex. HLA class I and class II types, where available, came from metadata supplied by the sample provider rather than from assay-based typing. What the authors observed across the whole study: The amount of clinical and demographic metadata varied by source and participant and was provided uncurated.

According to the germline V gene (reference sequence), CDR1 reads LGHDT and CDR2 reads YNNKEL. V has 2 bases trimmed and J has 3 bases trimmed; junction bases matching no gene number 5. From its cysteine to its phenylalanine, the CDR3 spans 15 amino acids. This entry keeps only the CDR3 DNA: 45 bases, framed from base 1. At one collaborating source in Seattle, patients were enrolled during active infection and were followed longitudinally through the course of disease. Collaborating institutions collected whole blood in K2EDTA tubes following their own protocols. For TCRbeta analysis, collaborators shipped samples as frozen whole blood, isolated PBMCs, or DNA extracted from either of those sample types. The immunoSEQ Assay, a bias-controlled multiplex PCR, was used to amplify TCRbeta CDR3 regions from genomic DNA. The authors' pipeline ran thus. The number of nucleated cells in each sample was estimated from the amplification of reference gene primers within the assay. To quantify the absolute abundance of each unique TCRbeta CDR3 rearrangement, sequence reads were collapsed and filtered. Productive Simpson clonality was computed per sample as the square root of Simpson's diversity index over productive rearrangements. TCRdb took over this immuneACCESS table, retaining in-frame rearrangements with V and J assigned. Such tables are incomplete; in checked studies, under half of the missing clones stem from an unresolved V gene, and the remainder is unexplained. For V, J and clone size, that table is used; D and trimming come from the DNA. Present in this sample are tens of thousands of clones, roughly 84% of which were seen just once. The ten largest clones add up to roughly 10% of the sample.

On this clone itself: Its antigen is currently not known. Base-call qualities are not available, and no considerably larger clone is one nucleotide away.

In this chain, TRBV3-1 (or the pseudogene TRBV3-2) is recombined with TRBJ2-7, with 9 central nucleotides matching TRBD1. Sample: peripheral blood. This TCR derives from a man in his fifties with COVID-19, enrolled during active disease. CDR3 region: CASSQFPGQGYEQYF. The sequence in DNA is TGTGCCAGCAGCCAATTCCCGGGACAGGGCTACGAGCAGTACTTC.